Here is one T cell receptor (beta chain) with its context. The CDR3 is 15 amino acids. V lost 1 base to trimming and J lost 6 bases; unmatched junction nucleotides: 8. CDR1 DFQATT and CDR2 SNEGSKA come from the germline V gene (reference sequence). This sample was included in a study of blood T cells in healthy people across ages. Alongside a J-beta primer mix, a sample-barcoded 5' primer served in a second PCR lasting about 7 to 12 cycles. The template-switch adaptor was a 5' adaptor with 12 random nucleotides. It tagged each cDNA molecule. Samples each returned at least 2.5 million CDR3-containing paired-end reads. Each CDR3 protein is one row after TCRdb ran MiXCR on the 5' RACE reads. The sample carries around 1,900,000 distinct CDR3 sequences, 35% to 50% recorded once.

The receptor was isolated from a human donor in good health. Sequencing was carried out using blood. V and J are TRBV20-1 and TRBJ2-1; TRBD1 agrees at 8 bases. This CDR3 reads CSARGPGQEVNEQFF. In nucleotides, the CDR3 is TGCAGTGCTAGAGGGCCGGGACAGGAGGTCAATGAGCAGTTCTTC.